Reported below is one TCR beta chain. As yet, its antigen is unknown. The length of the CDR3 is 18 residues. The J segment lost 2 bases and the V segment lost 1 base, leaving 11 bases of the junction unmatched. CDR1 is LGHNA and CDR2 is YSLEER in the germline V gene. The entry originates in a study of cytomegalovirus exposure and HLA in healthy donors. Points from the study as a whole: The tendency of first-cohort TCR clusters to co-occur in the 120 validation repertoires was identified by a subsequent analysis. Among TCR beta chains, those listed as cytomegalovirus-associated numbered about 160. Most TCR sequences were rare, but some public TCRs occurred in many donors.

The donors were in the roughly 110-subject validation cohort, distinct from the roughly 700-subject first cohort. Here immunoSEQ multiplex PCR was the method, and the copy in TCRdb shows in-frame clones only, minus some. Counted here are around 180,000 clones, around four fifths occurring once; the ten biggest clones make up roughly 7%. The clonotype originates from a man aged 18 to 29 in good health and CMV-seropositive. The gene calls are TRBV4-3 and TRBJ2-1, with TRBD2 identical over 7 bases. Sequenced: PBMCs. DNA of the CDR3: TGCGCCAGCAGCCAAGGGTATCGGGCGGGAGTTACCTACAATGAGCAGTTCTTC. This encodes CASSQGYRAGVTYNEQFF.